A selection of T cell receptor beta chains follows, all from one sample in a study of T-cell memory formation after mild COVID-19. MiXCR, applied by TCRdb to the 5' RACE reads, yields one record per CDR3 protein. The sample has about 5,000 distinct CDR3 sequences, around 43% seen once; the top ten hold around 2.7%. The sequencing sample was made of PBMCs or a T cell subset sorted from them (not recorded which). The receptor set was obtained from an adult who had mild COVID-19 (a few samples of this study predate the infection). Cell type and time point are not known. Each CDR3 is given with its conserved first and last residue. Each record gives: clone size, D gene, J gene, V gene, CDR3 DNA, CDR3 protein. D genes are given only for firm matches. Expanded clones are given a class, and other clones once, few, many or no size at all.

size: medium-sized
D: -
J: TRBJ1-2
V: TRBV20-1
DNA: TGCAGTGCGACCCAGTCAAACTATGGCTACACCTTC
CDR3: CSATQSNYGYTF

size: -
D: TRBD1
J: TRBJ2-3
V: TRBV5-1
DNA: TGCGCCAGTAATCCGGGACAGAAGACAGATACGCAGTATTTT
CDR3: CASNPGQKTDTQYF

size: -
D: -
J: TRBJ2-5
V: TRBV5-6
DNA: TGTGCCAGCAGCTCCACATATACGGAGACCCAGTACTTC
CDR3: CASSSTYTETQYF

size: medium-sized
D: TRBD2
J: TRBJ2-1
V: TRBV4-1
DNA: TGCGCCAGCAGCCAAAAGAGCCAGACTAGCGGGGGGGAGTATGAGCAGTTCTTC
CDR3: CASSQKSQTSGGEYEQFF

size: once
D: TRBD2
J: TRBJ2-5
V: TRBV2
DNA: TGTGCCAGCAGTGCGGGACTAGCGGACCAAGAGACCCAGTACTTC
CDR3: CASSAGLADQETQYF

size: medium-sized
D: -
J: TRBJ1-1
V: TRBV20-1
DNA: TGCAGTGCTAGACAGGACTTAAACACTGAAGCTTTCTTT
CDR3: CSARQDLNTEAFF

size: large
D: TRBD1
J: TRBJ2-2
V: TRBV7-8
DNA: TGTGCCAGCAGCTTAGAGCCAGGGGGTGTCACCGGGGAGCTGTTTTTT
CDR3: CASSLEPGGVTGELFF

size: medium-sized
D: -
J: TRBJ1-2
V: TRBV7-9
DNA: TGTGCCAGCAGCCCGGCCTACGGGGGCTACACCTTC
CDR3: CASSPAYGGYTF

size: -
D: -
J: TRBJ2-1
V: TRBV7-9
DNA: TGTGCCAGCAGCTACCGCGATGAGCAGTTCTTC
CDR3: CASSYRDEQFF

size: -
D: TRBD1
J: TRBJ2-3
V: TRBV24-1
DNA: TGTGCCACCAGTGATTTGCTGGGGACAGGGACAGATACGCAGTATTTT
CDR3: CATSDLLGTGTDTQYF

size: -
D: TRBD1
J: TRBJ1-6
V: TRBV7-2
DNA: TGTGCCAGCAGCACACGACAGGGTAGTTCACCCCTCCACTTT
CDR3: CASSTRQGSSPLHF

size: large
D: -
J: TRBJ1-4
V: TRBV4-1
DNA: TGCGCCAGCAGCCCGAATGGAGGCCCGGCGGACAGCCACATAAATGAAAAACTGTTTTTT
CDR3: CASSPNGGPADSHINEKLFF

size: medium-sized
D: -
J: TRBJ2-7
V: TRBV5-6
DNA: TGTGCCAGCAGCTTGGGCAGTCCTTACGAGCAGTACTTC
CDR3: CASSLGSPYEQYF

size: medium-sized
D: TRBD1
J: TRBJ2-7
V: TRBV11-1
DNA: TGTGCCAGCAGCCCGACAGGGCCCTACGAGCAGTACTTC
CDR3: CASSPTGPYEQYF

size: many
D: -
J: TRBJ2-5
V: TRBV5-4
DNA: TGTGCCAGCGCGAGGCCCCCCGAGGAGACCCAGTACTTC
CDR3: CASARPPEETQYF

size: -
D: -
J: TRBJ2-7
V: TRBV3-1
DNA: TGTGCCAGCAGCCACAGTGGGTTGGGCAACTACGAGCAGTACTTC
CDR3: CASSHSGLGNYEQYF

size: medium-sized
D: TRBD1
J: TRBJ2-3
V: TRBV10-3
DNA: TGTGCCATCAGTAGACAGGGGGCGAACACAGATACGCAGTATTTT
CDR3: CAISRQGANTDTQYF

size: -
D: -
J: TRBJ2-3
V: TRBV7-9
DNA: TGTGCCAGCAGCCCCAGTTGGGGAGAGGATACAGATACGCAGTATTTT
CDR3: CASSPSWGEDTDTQYF

size: once
D: -
J: TRBJ2-1
V: TRBV5-1
DNA: TGCGCCAGCAGCTGGAAGTCCTCCTACAATGAGCAGTTCTTC
CDR3: CASSWKSSYNEQFF

size: -
D: TRBD2
J: TRBJ2-3
V: TRBV3-1
DNA: TGTGCCAGCAGCCAAGGAGCGGGGGGCCTAAATACGCAGTATTTT
CDR3: CASSQGAGGLNTQYF

size: medium-sized
D: -
J: TRBJ1-5
V: TRBV4-1
DNA: TGCGCCAGCAGCCCCGAAGGGGCTGCACAGCCCCAGCATTTT
CDR3: CASSPEGAAQPQHF

size: medium-sized
D: -
J: TRBJ1-5
V: TRBV20-1
DNA: TGCAGTGCTCCGGAAGGGCGCAATCAGCCCCAGCATTTT
CDR3: CSAPEGRNQPQHF

size: -
D: -
J: TRBJ1-2
V: TRBV12-3/TRBV12-4
DNA: TGTGCCAGCAGTTTGCAAGGGGCCCTGGGCTACACCTTC
CDR3: CASSLQGALGYTF

size: medium-sized
D: -
J: TRBJ2-1
V: TRBV12-5
DNA: TGTGCTAGTGGTTTGATGACGGGCCCGCGAGGTGAGCAGTTCTTC
CDR3: CASGLMTGPRGEQFF

size: large
D: -
J: TRBJ2-2
V: TRBV4-1
DNA: TGCGCCAGCAGCAGGCGGGTTTTTGAGAACACCGGGGAGCTGTTTTTT
CDR3: CASSRRVFENTGELFF

size: medium-sized
D: -
J: TRBJ2-7
V: TRBV15
DNA: TGTGCCACCAGCAGTCGCAGGGAATCACGCGAGCAGTACTTC
CDR3: CATSSRRESREQYF

size: -
D: -
J: TRBJ1-2
V: TRBV9
DNA: TGTGCCAGCAGCGTCCGGGGGGACGGCGTATACTATGGCTACACCTTC
CDR3: CASSVRGDGVYYGYTF

size: -
D: -
J: TRBJ2-1
V: TRBV12-3/TRBV12-4
DNA: TGTGCCAGCAGTCTGGACCAGGGGTTCAATGAGCAGTTCTTC
CDR3: CASSLDQGFNEQFF

size: medium-sized
D: -
J: TRBJ2-3
V: TRBV4-2
DNA: TGTGCCAGCAGCCAAGGCACGATACGCCTCCATTTAACCGGGGTTCACACAGATACGCAGTATTTT
CDR3: CASSQGTIRLHLTGVHTDTQYF

size: medium-sized
D: -
J: TRBJ1-5
V: TRBV21-1
DNA: TGTGCCAGCAGCAAAACGGGGACAGGGGGCAATCAGCCCCAGCATTTT
CDR3: CASSKTGTGGNQPQHF

size: many
D: -
J: TRBJ1-2
V: TRBV5-4
DNA: TGTGCCAGCAGCTTGGCCCTCCGGGCTCACTATGGCTACACCTTC
CDR3: CASSLALRAHYGYTF

size: medium-sized
D: TRBD2
J: TRBJ2-7
V: TRBV3-1
DNA: TGTGCCAGCAGCCAAGAACTAGCGGGGTTCTACGAGCAGTACTTC
CDR3: CASSQELAGFYEQYF

size: medium-sized
D: -
J: TRBJ2-3
V: TRBV5-1
DNA: TGCGCCAGCAGCTTGGTTGGGGGCGGCACAGATACGCAGTATTTT
CDR3: CASSLVGGGTDTQYF

size: -
D: TRBD2
J: TRBJ2-3
V: TRBV7-8
DNA: TGTGCCAGCAGCTTGGGACTAGCGGGCGTTGACACGCAGTATTTT
CDR3: CASSLGLAGVDTQYF

size: once
D: -
J: TRBJ2-3
V: TRBV20-1
DNA: TGCAGTGCTCAGTTGTCTAGCTTTCAGACAGATACGCAGTATTTT
CDR3: CSAQLSSFQTDTQYF

size: once
D: -
J: TRBJ2-1
V: TRBV2
DNA: TGTGCCAGCTGTGACACGGCCAGTGAGCAGTTCTTC
CDR3: CASCDTASEQFF

size: many
D: -
J: TRBJ1-2
V: TRBV18
DNA: TGTGCCAGCTCACCACTCGTGGAACACTATGGCTACACCTTC
CDR3: CASSPLVEHYGYTF

size: -
D: TRBD1
J: TRBJ2-3
V: TRBV5-1
DNA: TGCGCCAGCAGCGCCCGCAGGGGGGATACGCAGTATTTT
CDR3: CASSARRGDTQYF